This T cell receptor beta chain was observed in a study of T cells in Graves' hyperthyroidism and ophthalmopathy. Overall study: Peripheral blood was obtained at initial diagnosis, preceding any treatment.

In this sample, this clonotype turned up many times. Its antigen is as yet unknown. RNA transcripts yielded amplified TCR beta CDR3 regions. Primed by the HTBI set, a first-round RT-PCR was run on the TCR CDR3. TCRdb re-called the multiplex PCR reads through MiXCR, storing one row per CDR3 protein. The sample consists of over 500,000 distinct CDR3 sequences, roughly a sixth of them appearing once. Findings and limits, study-wide: Most thyroid-expanded clonotypes above 0.001 were also found in blood. Through a model of 13 V-J features, ophthalmopathy was separated from stable hyperthyroidism.

Germline CDR1 SNHLY, CDR2 FYNNEI. Trimming removed 3 bases at V and 8 bases at J, with 16 bases between. CDR3 length equals 14 residues. This receptor was identified in a woman between 25 and 40 years old with Graves' ophthalmopathy. The V and J genes are TRBV2 and TRBJ1-2; D might be TRBD1 (6 bases). Sequencing was carried out using blood. The CDR3 bases are TGTGCCAGCAGTGAGATACAGGGATCTGGCGGCTACACCTTC. Its translation: CASSEIQGSGGYTF.